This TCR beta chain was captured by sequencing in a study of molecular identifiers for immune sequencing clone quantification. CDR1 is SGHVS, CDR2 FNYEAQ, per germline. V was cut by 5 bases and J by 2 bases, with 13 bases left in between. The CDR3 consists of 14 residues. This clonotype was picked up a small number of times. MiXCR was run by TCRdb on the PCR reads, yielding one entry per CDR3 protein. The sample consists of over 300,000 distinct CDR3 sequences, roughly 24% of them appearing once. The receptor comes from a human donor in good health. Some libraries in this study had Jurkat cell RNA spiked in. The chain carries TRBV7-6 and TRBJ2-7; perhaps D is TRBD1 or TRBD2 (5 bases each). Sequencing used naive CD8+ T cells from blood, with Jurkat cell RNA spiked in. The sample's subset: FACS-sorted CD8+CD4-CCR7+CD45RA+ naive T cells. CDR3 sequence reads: CASSPGTDTYEQYF. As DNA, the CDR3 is TGTGCCAGCAGCCCGGGGACCGATACCTACGAGCAGTACTTC.